Listed here are 4 T cell receptor beta chains from one sample, sequenced in a study of shared T cell receptors in the human thymus. Some clones are missing from TCRdb's copy, which holds only in-frame ones; the method was immunoSEQ multiplex PCR. The sample contains roughly 500,000 clones, more than 75% of which appear only once. The same sample was also studied in work on human thymus T cells.

The sequencing sample was made of thymocytes. The origin of the receptors is a boy in the first two years of life with a congenital heart defect.

This clone showed up just once. The genes are TRBV28 and TRBJ2-1; 10 bases align to TRBD2. The CDR3 covers 20 residues. Per germline, CDR1 MDHEN and CDR2 SYDVKM. The V gene end was trimmed by 5 bases and the J gene end by 2 bases; junction bases not matched to a gene: 18. The CDR3: CASSPVGLATPTEAYNEQFF. CDR3 nucleotide sequence: TGTGCCAGCAGTCCGGTGGGACTAGCGACCCCAACCGAGGCCTACAATGAGCAGTTCTTC.

V and J are TRBV7-9 and TRBJ2-5, with D tentatively TRBD1 (5 bases). V lost 6 bases and J lost 7, with 12 bases in between. CDR1 is SEHNR and CDR2 is FQNEAQ in the germline V gene (reference sequence). The CDR3 is 12 residues long. The CDR3 region is CASRTGQGTQYF. The CDR3 nucleotides read TGTGCCAGCAGGACCGGGCAGGGGACCCAGTACTTC.

This rearrangement joins TRBV6-4 to TRBJ1-5; 10 bases fit TRBD1. Looked up from germline, CDR1 is MRHNA and CDR2 is SNTAGT. The CDR3 is 14 amino acids. The V segment lost 10 bases and the J segment 7 bases; nucleotides outside the gene matches: 10. DNA for the CDR3: TGTGCCAAATCCGACAGGGGGCCCAGCCAGCCCCAGCATTTT. Protein sequence: CAKSDRGPSQPQHF.

This clone was recorded a few times. The rearrangement joins TRBV4-2 to TRBJ2-7, with 9 bases matching TRBD2. The CDR3 has 17 residues. The germline V gene encodes CDR1 LGHNA and CDR2 YNFKEQ. The J segment lost 5 bases and the V segment lost 0 bases, leaving 11 bases of the junction unmatched. The DNA for the CDR3 is TGTGCCAGCAGCCAAGATCGGCGGGCTAGCGGGATCCACGAGCAGTACTTC. Protein product: CASSQDRRASGIHEQYF.